This T cell receptor (beta chain) comes out of a study of blood T cell repertoires in COVID-19. As for the study in general: The United States, Italy and Spain provided the acute and convalescent COVID-19 samples.

In the authors' methods: The assay estimated nucleated cells by amplifying reference gene primers. Here immunoSEQ multiplex PCR was the method, and the copy in TCRdb shows in-frame clones only, minus some. D and trimming were read from the DNA, whereas the V and J calls and clone size are those reported in that table. The sample has some 390,000 clones; roughly 86% are singletons. In this sample, this clone turned up a few times. Deletions cut 4 bases from V and 1 base from J, with 11 bases between. The CDR3 is 15 residues long. CDR1 and CDR2 (germline): MGHRA, YSYEKL. This sequence originates from a woman aged 55-70 years with COVID-19, enrolled during active disease. This rearrangement joins TRBV4-1 to TRBJ2-1, with D possibly TRBD1 on 6 matching bases. Sequencing was performed on peripheral blood. The CDR3 DNA is TGCGCCAGCAGCCGGGGGCGTCCTTCCTACAATGAGCAGTTCTTC. Its protein product is CASSRGRPSYNEQFF.